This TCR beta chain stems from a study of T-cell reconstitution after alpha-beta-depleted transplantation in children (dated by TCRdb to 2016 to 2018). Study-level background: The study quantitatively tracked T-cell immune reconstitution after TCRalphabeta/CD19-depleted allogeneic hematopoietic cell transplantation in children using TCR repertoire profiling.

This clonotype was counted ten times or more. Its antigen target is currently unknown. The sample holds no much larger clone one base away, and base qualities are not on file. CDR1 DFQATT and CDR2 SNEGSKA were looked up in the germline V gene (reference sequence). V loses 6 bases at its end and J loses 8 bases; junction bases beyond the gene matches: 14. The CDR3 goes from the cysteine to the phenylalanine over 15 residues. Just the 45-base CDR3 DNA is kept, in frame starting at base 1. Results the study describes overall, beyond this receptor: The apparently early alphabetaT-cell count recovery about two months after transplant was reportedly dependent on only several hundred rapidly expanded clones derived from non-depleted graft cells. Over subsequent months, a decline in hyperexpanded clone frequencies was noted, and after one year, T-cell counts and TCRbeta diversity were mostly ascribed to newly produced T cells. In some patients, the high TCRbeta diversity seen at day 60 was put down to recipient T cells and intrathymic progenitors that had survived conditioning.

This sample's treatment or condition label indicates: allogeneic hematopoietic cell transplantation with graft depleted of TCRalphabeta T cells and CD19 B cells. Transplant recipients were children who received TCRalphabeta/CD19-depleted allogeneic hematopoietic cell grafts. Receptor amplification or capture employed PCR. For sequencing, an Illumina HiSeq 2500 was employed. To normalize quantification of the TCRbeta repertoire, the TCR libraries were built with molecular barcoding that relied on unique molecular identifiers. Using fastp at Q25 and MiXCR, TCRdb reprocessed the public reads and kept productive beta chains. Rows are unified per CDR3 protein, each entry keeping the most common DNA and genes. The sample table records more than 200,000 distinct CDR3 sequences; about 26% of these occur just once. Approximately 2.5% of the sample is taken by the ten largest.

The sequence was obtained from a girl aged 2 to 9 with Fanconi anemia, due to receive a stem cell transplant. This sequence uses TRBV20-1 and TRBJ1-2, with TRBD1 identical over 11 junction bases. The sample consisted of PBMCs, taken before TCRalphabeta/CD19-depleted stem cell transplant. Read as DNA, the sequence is TGCAGTGCCGTGGAGGGACAGGGGGATGTGAGGGGCTACACCTTC. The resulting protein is CSAVEGQGDVRGYTF.